Listed below are T cell receptor beta chains from one sample, sequenced in a study of post-analysis software for immune sequencing data. TCRdb reanalysed the PCR reads using MiXCR and keeps one entry per CDR3 protein. Of hundreds of thousands of distinct CDR3 sequences in the sample, roughly 29% were seen once. The sequencing sample was made of blood. These TCRs come from a girl between 5 and 17 years old with multiple sclerosis. The CDR3 runs from the conserved cysteine through the conserved F or W. Fields, in order: clone size, J gene, D gene, V gene, CDR3 DNA, CDR3 protein. A D gene is named only where the DNA matches it firmly. A row's size may be missing; if present it is once, few, many or a size class.

abundance: many; j_gene: TRBJ2-1; d_gene: .; v_gene: TRBV4-1; CDR3nt: TGCGCCAGCAGTCGGGGCCCCTCCAATGAGCAGTTCTTC; CDR3aa: CASSRGPSNEQFF
abundance: .; j_gene: TRBJ2-4; d_gene: .; v_gene: TRBV4-2; CDR3nt: TGTGTCAGCAGCCATCTGGGCCGGGGATTAGCCAAAAACATTCAGTACTTC; CDR3aa: CVSSHLGRGLAKNIQYF
abundance: .; j_gene: TRBJ2-1; d_gene: .; v_gene: TRBV20-1; CDR3nt: TGCAGTGCTAGGCTGGTGGCTAACAATGAGCAGTTCTTC; CDR3aa: CSARLVANNEQFF
abundance: .; j_gene: TRBJ2-1; d_gene: .; v_gene: TRBV5-1; CDR3nt: TGCGCCAGCAGCTTGGGCGGGGTGGGCTCCTACAATGAGCAGTTCTTC; CDR3aa: CASSLGGVGSYNEQFF
abundance: few; j_gene: TRBJ2-1; d_gene: TRBD1; v_gene: TRBV7-8; CDR3nt: TGTGCCAGCAGCTCTAAACAGGGGCTACGGGAGCAGTTCTTC; CDR3aa: CASSSKQGLREQFF
abundance: .; j_gene: TRBJ2-7; d_gene: .; v_gene: TRBV2; CDR3nt: TGTGCCACCAGGGGAAAGAAGCAGTACTTC; CDR3aa: CATRGKKQYF
abundance: few; j_gene: TRBJ2-7; d_gene: .; v_gene: TRBV2; CDR3nt: TGTGCCAGCGCCCCCGAGCCGAATAGCTCCTACGAGCAGTACTTC; CDR3aa: CASAPEPNSSYEQYF
abundance: .; j_gene: TRBJ2-1; d_gene: TRBD2; v_gene: TRBV5-1; CDR3nt: TGCGCCAGCAGCTTGGCGGGGCGGGAGTACGTTGAGCAGTTCTTC; CDR3aa: CASSLAGREYVEQFF
abundance: .; j_gene: TRBJ2-3; d_gene: TRBD1; v_gene: TRBV20-1; CDR3nt: TGCAGTGCTTCCCACGGGACAGGGAGCACAGATACGCAGTATTTT; CDR3aa: CSASHGTGSTDTQYF
abundance: many; j_gene: TRBJ2-5; d_gene: .; v_gene: TRBV29-1; CDR3nt: TGCAGCGTTGAAGGGGGAATGCGAGAGACCCAGTACTTC; CDR3aa: CSVEGGMRETQYF
abundance: .; j_gene: TRBJ2-1; d_gene: TRBD1; v_gene: TRBV2; CDR3nt: TGTGCCAGCATCGGGACAGATTACAATGAGCAGTTCTTC; CDR3aa: CASIGTDYNEQFF
abundance: .; j_gene: TRBJ1-4; d_gene: .; v_gene: TRBV5-1; CDR3nt: TGCGCCTCGCGCCTCCTTGGGGAAAAACTGTTTTTT; CDR3aa: CASRLLGEKLFF
abundance: .; j_gene: TRBJ2-4; d_gene: .; v_gene: TRBV28; CDR3nt: TGTGCCAGCAGTCGTCCCGGCTCATCAGCCAAAAACATTCAGTACTTC; CDR3aa: CASSRPGSSAKNIQYF
abundance: .; j_gene: TRBJ1-5; d_gene: .; v_gene: TRBV6-5; CDR3nt: TGTTCCAGCAGCCTCCGCCAATATCAGCCCCAGCATTTT; CDR3aa: CSSSLRQYQPQHF
abundance: few; j_gene: TRBJ2-1; d_gene: .; v_gene: TRBV7-2; CDR3nt: TGTGCCAGCAGCTTAGCCGTAGGGACTGGCTACAATGAGCAGTTCTTC; CDR3aa: CASSLAVGTGYNEQFF
abundance: .; j_gene: TRBJ1-5; d_gene: .; v_gene: TRBV6-5; CDR3nt: TGTGCCAGCAGTTACACACCACCCACGGGCAATCTGCCCCAGCATTTT; CDR3aa: CASSYTPPTGNLPQHF
abundance: .; j_gene: TRBJ2-5; d_gene: TRBD2; v_gene: TRBV20-1; CDR3nt: TGCAGTGCTGGCTCTAGCGGGGGGGCCGGAGAGACCCAGTACTTC; CDR3aa: CSAGSSGGAGETQYF
abundance: many; j_gene: TRBJ2-1; d_gene: TRBD1; v_gene: TRBV9; CDR3nt: TGTGCCAGCAGTCCCGACAGGGGAAGCTCCTACAATGAGCAGTTCTTC; CDR3aa: CASSPDRGSSYNEQFF
abundance: few; j_gene: TRBJ2-7; d_gene: TRBD2; v_gene: TRBV7-8; CDR3nt: TGTGCCAGCAGCTTAGCGCTGGGTAGCGGGATGTACGTGTACGAGCAGTACTTC; CDR3aa: CASSLALGSGMYVYEQYF
abundance: few; j_gene: TRBJ2-4; d_gene: .; v_gene: TRBV4-1; CDR3nt: TGCGCCAGCAGCCAAGATCGGCGTGACATTCAGTACTTC; CDR3aa: CASSQDRRDIQYF
abundance: few; j_gene: TRBJ2-3; d_gene: TRBD2; v_gene: TRBV5-4; CDR3nt: TGTGCCAGCAGCCCGGGACTAGCCCACACAGATACGCAGTATTTT; CDR3aa: CASSPGLAHTDTQYF
abundance: few; j_gene: TRBJ1-1; d_gene: .; v_gene: TRBV20-1; CDR3nt: TGCAGTGCTAGTGTTCCAGGGGCGATGAACACTGAAGCTTTCTTT; CDR3aa: CSASVPGAMNTEAFF
abundance: .; j_gene: TRBJ2-3; d_gene: .; v_gene: TRBV29-1; CDR3nt: TGCAGCCACTCGTCGACATCAGATACGCAGTATTTT; CDR3aa: CSHSSTSDTQYF
abundance: .; j_gene: TRBJ1-5; d_gene: .; v_gene: TRBV11-2; CDR3nt: TGTGCCCGCAGCTCTGACAGTCAGGGTCAGCCCCAGCATTTT; CDR3aa: CARSSDSQGQPQHF
abundance: few; j_gene: TRBJ2-3; d_gene: TRBD1; v_gene: TRBV7-9; CDR3nt: TGTGCCAGCAGCCCCACGGGACAGGGCATCACAGATACGCAGTATTTT; CDR3aa: CASSPTGQGITDTQYF
abundance: .; j_gene: TRBJ2-2; d_gene: .; v_gene: TRBV5-1; CDR3nt: TGCGCCAGCAGCCCCCGGGCAGGGGCTAAGGCGGGGGAGCTGTTTTTT; CDR3aa: CASSPRAGAKAGELFF
abundance: few; j_gene: TRBJ2-1; d_gene: .; v_gene: TRBV29-1; CDR3nt: TGCAGCGTTGAAAGCAGGAACACCTACAATGAGCAGTTCTTC; CDR3aa: CSVESRNTYNEQFF
abundance: few; j_gene: TRBJ1-6; d_gene: .; v_gene: TRBV6-5; CDR3nt: TGTGCCAGCAGCCCAGGGTCCAATTCACCCCTCCACTTT; CDR3aa: CASSPGSNSPLHF
abundance: few; j_gene: TRBJ2-3; d_gene: .; v_gene: TRBV20-1; CDR3nt: TGCAGTGCTAGAGATTCCAGGCACACAGATACGCAGTATTTT; CDR3aa: CSARDSRHTDTQYF
abundance: .; j_gene: TRBJ2-1; d_gene: .; v_gene: TRBV20-1; CDR3nt: TGCAGTGCTAGAGATGGGGTAGCGGCGAGTCGGGAGCAGTTCTTC; CDR3aa: CSARDGVAASREQFF
abundance: few; j_gene: TRBJ2-7; d_gene: .; v_gene: TRBV20-1; CDR3nt: TGCAGTGCTAGAGTTGGCGGGCCTACCTACGAGCAGTACTTC; CDR3aa: CSARVGGPTYEQYF
abundance: few; j_gene: TRBJ1-6; d_gene: .; v_gene: TRBV5-6; CDR3nt: TGTGCCAGCAGCTCCACGTCGGAGTATAATTCACCCCTCCACTTT; CDR3aa: CASSSTSEYNSPLHF
abundance: many; j_gene: TRBJ2-1; d_gene: TRBD2; v_gene: TRBV12-3/TRBV12-4; CDR3nt: TGTGCCAGCAAGCGGGACTCCACCGGTGAGCAGTTCTTC; CDR3aa: CASKRDSTGEQFF
abundance: .; j_gene: TRBJ1-4; d_gene: .; v_gene: TRBV28; CDR3nt: TGTGCCAGCAGTTTATTGGCAGGAAGTAATGAAAAACTGTTTTTT; CDR3aa: CASSLLAGSNEKLFF
abundance: few; j_gene: TRBJ2-3; d_gene: .; v_gene: TRBV10-3; CDR3nt: TGTGCCATCAGTGACGTCGACGGCACAGATACGCAGTATTTT; CDR3aa: CAISDVDGTDTQYF
abundance: many; j_gene: TRBJ2-4; d_gene: .; v_gene: TRBV13; CDR3nt: TGTGCCAGCAGCGGAAGTGCGGACATTCAGTACTTC; CDR3aa: CASSGSADIQYF
abundance: .; j_gene: TRBJ2-5; d_gene: .; v_gene: TRBV2; CDR3nt: TGTGCCAGCACGGGGATGGGTGAGGCCCAGTACTTC; CDR3aa: CASTGMGEAQYF
abundance: .; j_gene: TRBJ2-3; d_gene: TRBD2; v_gene: TRBV20-1; CDR3nt: TGCAGTGCTCCTAGCGGGAGCGATCCGTCAGATGCGCAGTATTTT; CDR3aa: CSAPSGSDPSDAQYF
abundance: .; j_gene: TRBJ1-2; d_gene: .; v_gene: TRBV3-1; CDR3nt: TGTGCCAGCAGCCAAGGGTACCAGGGAAGAGACTATGGCTACACCTTC; CDR3aa: CASSQGYQGRDYGYTF
abundance: .; j_gene: TRBJ1-4; d_gene: .; v_gene: TRBV27; CDR3nt: TGTGCCAGCAGTTTATTTCGCCCCCAGCGGGATGAAAAACTGTTTTTT; CDR3aa: CASSLFRPQRDEKLFF
abundance: few; j_gene: TRBJ2-3; d_gene: TRBD2; v_gene: TRBV6-4; CDR3nt: TGTGCCAGCAGGGGACTAGCGGCCACAGATACGCAGTATTTT; CDR3aa: CASRGLAATDTQYF
abundance: few; j_gene: TRBJ1-1; d_gene: .; v_gene: TRBV6-2/TRBV6-3; CDR3nt: TGTGCCAGCACTATCGTCTCGGTGGTACGGACTGAAGCTTTCTTT; CDR3aa: CASTIVSVVRTEAFF
abundance: .; j_gene: TRBJ1-5; d_gene: .; v_gene: TRBV7-2; CDR3nt: TGTGCCAGCAGCTTAGAACCGGGATTCCAGCCCCAGCATTTT; CDR3aa: CASSLEPGFQPQHF
abundance: .; j_gene: TRBJ2-1; d_gene: .; v_gene: TRBV24-1; CDR3nt: TGTGCCACCAGTGCCACCGGGACCCAGCCTAATGAGCAGTTCTTC; CDR3aa: CATSATGTQPNEQFF
abundance: .; j_gene: TRBJ2-3; d_gene: TRBD2; v_gene: TRBV20-1; CDR3nt: TGCAGTGCTAGTAAACCTAGCGGGATATCAGATACGCAGTATTTT; CDR3aa: CSASKPSGISDTQYF
abundance: few; j_gene: TRBJ2-5; d_gene: .; v_gene: TRBV24-1; CDR3nt: TGTGCCACCAGTGATCCGACTGTAACGTGGGAGACCCAGTACTTC; CDR3aa: CATSDPTVTWETQYF
abundance: .; j_gene: TRBJ2-1; d_gene: .; v_gene: TRBV12-3/TRBV12-4; CDR3nt: TGTGCCAGCAGTCTGACAACGATAGCTGCGACTACTAAATCCCATGAGCAGTTCTTC; CDR3aa: CASSLTTIAATTKSHEQFF
abundance: few; j_gene: TRBJ1-5; d_gene: .; v_gene: TRBV20-1; CDR3nt: TGCAGTGCCCCCTCTCGCGCCATTAGCAATCAGCCCCAGCATTTT; CDR3aa: CSAPSRAISNQPQHF
abundance: few; j_gene: TRBJ2-5; d_gene: .; v_gene: TRBV5-1; CDR3nt: TGCGCCAGCAGCTTGGAAGGGGGGCGCGTGGAGACCCAGTACTTC; CDR3aa: CASSLEGGRVETQYF
abundance: .; j_gene: TRBJ1-5; d_gene: TRBD1; v_gene: TRBV20-1; CDR3nt: TGCAGTGCTGGACAGGAGGATAGCAATCAGCCCCAGCATTTT; CDR3aa: CSAGQEDSNQPQHF
abundance: .; j_gene: TRBJ1-1; d_gene: .; v_gene: TRBV7-2; CDR3nt: TGTGCCAGCAGCTCGACGATGAACACTGAAGCTTTCTTT; CDR3aa: CASSSTMNTEAFF
abundance: once; j_gene: TRBJ2-3; d_gene: .; v_gene: TRBV15; CDR3nt: TGTGCCACCAGCAGGGGTTCGCGGGTTACGGGCTCAGATACGCAGTATTTT; CDR3aa: CATSRGSRVTGSDTQYF
abundance: few; j_gene: TRBJ2-5; d_gene: TRBD2; v_gene: TRBV29-1; CDR3nt: TGCAGCGTTGAGGCGGGGGGCAGGCAGTACTTC; CDR3aa: CSVEAGGRQYF
abundance: many; j_gene: TRBJ2-3; d_gene: .; v_gene: TRBV4-3; CDR3nt: TGCGCCAGCAGCCAAGATCAGCGTAACACAGATACGCAGTATTTT; CDR3aa: CASSQDQRNTDTQYF
abundance: .; j_gene: TRBJ1-5; d_gene: .; v_gene: TRBV23-1; CDR3nt: TGCGCCAGCAGGAAGGAAGATAGCAATCAGCCCCAGCATTTT; CDR3aa: CASRKEDSNQPQHF
abundance: .; j_gene: TRBJ2-3; d_gene: .; v_gene: TRBV5-1; CDR3nt: TGCGCCAGCAGCCTACAGCGACGGAGCACAGATACGCAGTATTTT; CDR3aa: CASSLQRRSTDTQYF
abundance: few; j_gene: TRBJ1-1; d_gene: .; v_gene: TRBV11-2; CDR3nt: TGTGCCAGCAGCCCTAAAATAACGACGCACACTGAAGCTTTCTTT; CDR3aa: CASSPKITTHTEAFF
abundance: many; j_gene: TRBJ2-1; d_gene: TRBD2; v_gene: TRBV7-9; CDR3nt: TGTGCCAGCAGCCCAACTAGCGGGAGGGCCAATGAGCAGTTCTTC; CDR3aa: CASSPTSGRANEQFF
abundance: many; j_gene: TRBJ2-7; d_gene: .; v_gene: TRBV10-3; CDR3nt: TGTGCCATCAGCCGGACGGACTACGAGCAGTACTTC; CDR3aa: CAISRTDYEQYF